A single sample is the source of the 28 T cell receptor beta chains below, sequenced in a study of blood T cell repertoires in COVID-19. Sequenced by immunoSEQ multiplex PCR; TCRdb stores in-frame clones only, minus some. The data show over 150,000 clones, around 84% seen once. The sequenced sample consisted of peripheral blood. The receptors come from a man between 60 and 75 years old with COVID-19, enrolled during active disease.

The chain joins TRBV7-8 to TRBJ2-1; 13 bases line up with TRBD2. The CDR3 length is 15 residues. With 1 base clipped from V and 8 bases from J, the junction kept 2 bases outside the gene matches. Germline loops: CDR1 SGHVS, CDR2 FQNEAQ. CDR3 loop: CASSLGLAGGYEQFF. CDR3 in DNA: TGTGCCAGCAGCTTAGGACTAGCGGGAGGCTATGAGCAGTTCTTC.

This chain uses TRBV10-2 with TRBJ1-1; D not certain. In germline, CDR1 is WSHSY, CDR2 SAAADI. The V end lost 2 bases, the J end lost 5 bases, and 21 bases lay between the germline ends. This CDR3 has 17 residues. The DNA of the CDR3 is TGCGCCAGCAGTGAGGCCGGGGAATATCGCGTTCGGACTGAAGCTTTCTTT. Its translation is CASSEAGEYRVRTEAFF.

V usage is TRBV7-2 and J usage is TRBJ1-6; no reliable D call. This CDR3 region has 14 residues. V was cut by 3 bases and J by 10 bases, with 13 bases left in between. Germline V gene data show CDR1 as SGHTA and CDR2 as FQGNSA. The DNA of the CDR3 is TGTGCCAGCAGCTTTGACGGGATTCGGTCACCCCTCCACTTT. Protein: CASSFDGIRSPLHF.

V and J are TRBV7-2 and TRBJ1-2; no definite D call. V lost 1 base and J lost 0, with 9 bases in between. The CDR3 covers 15 residues. In germline, CDR1 is SGHTA, CDR2 FQGNSA. The CDR3 DNA reads TGTGCCAGCAGCTTAGGGAGACCCTCTAACTATGGCTACACCTTC. Translation gives CASSLGRPSNYGYTF.

V gene TRBV7-2 combines with J gene TRBJ2-6; TRBD1 matches 8 bases. Germline V gene sequence: CDR1 SGHTA, CDR2 FQGNSA. V trimming: 11 bases; J trimming: 2 bases; junction bases outside the gene matches: 5. This CDR3 is 14 amino acids long. The CDR3 sequence: CAGQGTPGANVLTF. CDR3 nucleotide sequence: TGTGCCGGACAGGGAACTCCTGGGGCCAACGTCCTGACTTTC.

The genes are TRBV7-9 and TRBJ1-5, with TRBD1 as a possible D gene (5 bases). V was cut by 1 base and J by 6 bases, with 10 bases left in between. The CDR3 loop spans 14 amino acids. Germline-derived CDR1 and CDR2 are SEHNR and FQNEAQ (reference sequence). DNA for the CDR3: TGTGCCAGCAGCTTAGAAGGGGCCATTCAGCCCCAGCATTTT. Amino acids: CASSLEGAIQPQHF.

This clone has just one count. The chain is built from TRBV18 and TRBJ1-6, with 9 bases identical to TRBD1. This CDR3 comprises 16 residues. Germline assignment: CDR1 KGHSH and CDR2 LQKENI. The V gene end was trimmed by 5 bases and the J gene end by 8 bases; junction bases not matched to a gene: 10. The CDR3 reads CASSSQGQGTDSPLHF. CDR3 sequence (DNA): TGTGCCAGCTCATCGCAGGGACAGGGAACGGATTCACCCCTCCACTTT.

Here the CDR3 DNA reads TGTGCCAGCAGCTTTCTCGGGAGAGGGGCGACAGATACGCAGTATTTT. Protein product: CASSFLGRGATDTQYF. The chain has TRBV7-8 and TRBJ2-3, with D perhaps TRBD2 (6 bases). Between the trimmed V and J ends, which lost 3 bases and 3 bases, there was a span of 16 bases. The length of the CDR3 is 16 residues. Germline CDR1 SGHVS, CDR2 FQNEAQ.

The rearrangement uses TRBV7-2 and TRBJ1-4; weak D call: TRBD1 (6 bases). Germline values: CDR1 SGHTA, CDR2 FQGNSA. Trimming stripped 5 bases from V and 7 bases from J, with 17 bases between. There are 15 residues in the CDR3. The CDR3 DNA is TGTGCCAGCAGCATCGGACAGCTCGGACTTGAAAAACTGTTTTTT. Amino acid sequence: CASSIGQLGLEKLFF.

This rearrangement joins TRBV11-3 to TRBJ1-1; D remains unclear. Germline V CDR1 and CDR2: SGHNT, YENEEA. The CDR3 has 12 amino acids. Trimming took off 1 base at V and 6 bases at J, with 6 bases between the two ends. The CDR3 region is CASSLVSAEAFF. CDR3 nucleotide sequence: TGTGCCAGCAGCTTAGTTTCGGCTGAAGCTTTCTTT.

The rearrangement links TRBV18 to TRBJ2-2; possible D gene TRBD2, 6 bases. The V gene lost 4 bases and the J gene lost 4 bases, with 10 bases spanning the gap. The germline CDR1 and CDR2 sequences are KGHSH and LQKENI. There are 14 residues in the CDR3. This CDR3 reads CASSREDGTGELFF. CDR3 DNA sequence: TGTGCCAGCTCACGGGAGGACGGCACCGGGGAGCTGTTTTTT.

This chain's CDR3 is CAISEREGGAGANVLTF. In DNA, the CDR3 is TGTGCCATCAGTGAGAGGGAAGGGGGTGCTGGGGCCAACGTCCTGACTTTC. The chain links TRBV10-3 to TRBJ2-6; perhaps TRBD1 as D (6 bases). The V gene's germline CDR1 is ENHRY and CDR2 SYGVKD. V lost 2 bases and J lost 2, with 13 bases in between. CDR3 length: 17 amino acids.

The V and J genes are TRBV9 and TRBJ2-7; D remains unclear. Trimming left V 2 bases short and J 3 bases short, with 9 bases between. The germline gives CDR1 SGDLS, CDR2 YYNGEE. This CDR3 contains 13 residues. The CDR3 DNA is TGTGCCAGCAGCGTTGGCGGCGTCTACGAGCAGTACTTC. Residues: CASSVGGVYEQYF.

V and J are TRBV7-2 and TRBJ1-1; a weak D match, TRBD1 (5 bases). Trimming left V 1 base short and J 6 bases short, with 15 bases between. The CDR3 runs 15 residues. Looked up from germline, CDR1 is SGHTA and CDR2 is FQGNSA. CDR3: CASSLGRGELSEAFF. In DNA form, the CDR3 reads TGTGCCAGCAGCTTAGGTCGGGGGGAATTATCTGAAGCTTTCTTT.

V and J are TRBV29-1 and TRBJ1-2; 9 bases map to TRBD1. Trimming removed 7 bases from V and 2 bases from J; junction bases left unmatched: 5. Germline values: CDR1 SQVTM, CDR2 ANQGSEA. This CDR3 is built from 13 residues. DNA of the CDR3: TGCAGCGGGGGGGACAGGGAAAACTATGGCTACACCTTC. Its protein is CSGGDRENYGYTF.

This clone has only a few counts. The chain carries TRBV30 and TRBJ1-6; 7 nucleotides line up with TRBD1. Germline V gene sequence: CDR1 GTSNPN, CDR2 SVGIG (reference sequence). V lost 6 bases, J lost 10 bases, and 15 bases stayed unmatched. The CDR3 sequence is 15 residues long. CDR3 loop: CACLGAGGQRSPLHF. CDR3 in DNA: TGTGCCTGCCTGGGGGCAGGGGGTCAAAGATCACCCCTCCACTTT.

This clone has only a few counts. The chain employs TRBV6-2 or TRBV6-3 and TRBJ2-7; D might be TRBD1 (6 bases). Germline CDR1 MNHEY, CDR2 SVGEGT. The CDR3 runs 14 residues. V lost 2 bases and J 6 bases, leaving 14 bases between the germline ends. The CDR3 reads CASSYNVQGSEQYF. CDR3 nucleotide sequence: TGTGCCAGCAGTTACAATGTACAGGGTTCCGAGCAGTACTTC.

The V gene is TRBV19, the J gene TRBJ1-2; D is unclear. V lost 6 bases to trimming and J lost 3 bases, with 11 bases between them. This CDR3 comprises 13 residues. Germline lookup yields CDR1 LNHDA and CDR2 SQIVND (reference sequence). CDR3 protein: CASRGGWDYGYTF. The CDR3, as DNA: TGTGCCAGTAGGGGAGGCTGGGACTATGGCTACACCTTC.

V usage is TRBV7-2 and J usage is TRBJ1-1, with 8 positions matching TRBD1. The CDR3 has 15 amino acids. The germline V gene encodes CDR1 SGHTA and CDR2 FQGNSA. The trim removed 6 bases at V and 0 bases at J, leaving 6 bases unmatched. The CDR3 nucleotides are TGTGCCAGCAGAGGACAGGGAACTCTGAACACTGAAGCTTTCTTT. Its translation is CASRGQGTLNTEAFF.

V usage is TRBV7-6 and J usage is TRBJ1-6, with 7 bases matching TRBD1. Germline loops: CDR1 SGHVS, CDR2 FNYEAQ. V shed 0 bases, J shed 7 bases, and the junction held 0 bases outside the gene matches. This CDR3 contains 14 residues. The CDR3 region is CASSLAGGNSPLHF. The CDR3 nucleotides read TGTGCCAGCAGCTTAGCAGGGGGCAATTCACCCCTCCACTTT.

This clone was counted only a few times. CDR3 DNA sequence: TGTGCCTGGAGTCCCGGTAACCTTTACGGGACTAGCGGGAGCAAGCATGAGCAGTTCTTC. Translating it yields CAWSPGNLYGTSGSKHEQFF. The V and J genes are TRBV30 and TRBJ2-1; 14 nucleotides agree with TRBD2. Germline-derived CDR1 and CDR2 are GTSNPN and SVGIG (reference sequence). J gave up 8 bases and V 2 bases, and 20 bases lay outside the gene matches. This CDR3 spans 20 amino acids.

With regard to this clone: The same CDR3 also results from other DNA sequences found in this sample. The chain is built from TRBV28 and TRBJ2-7; 9 nucleotides align to TRBD1. Germline V gene sequence: CDR1 MDHEN, CDR2 SYDVKM. CDR3 size: 13 residues. V lost 6 bases, J lost 6 bases, and 6 bases stayed unmatched. CDR3 loop: CASRRDRAAEQYF. The CDR3 bases are TGTGCCAGCAGAAGGGACAGGGCCGCCGAGCAGTACTTC.

The V and J genes are TRBV4-2 and TRBJ2-1; the match to TRBD2 covers 10 bases. V lost 0 bases, J lost 7 bases, and 6 bases stayed unmatched. The CDR3 sequence is 16 residues long. The germline V gene encodes CDR1 LGHNA and CDR2 YNFKEQ. The CDR3 DNA reads as TGTGCCAGCAGCCAAGAACCAGCGGGGGGGCTTAATGAGCAGTTCTTC. This codes for CASSQEPAGGLNEQFF.

The rearrangement joins TRBV6-6 to TRBJ1-2; D perhaps matches TRBD1 (6 bases). The CDR3 consists of 15 residues. Trimming pared 2 bases from V and 4 bases from J, leaving 14 bases between. The V gene's germline CDR1 is MNHNY and CDR2 SVGAGI (reference sequence). The CDR3 reads CASSYRQDPVYGYTF. The CDR3 DNA sequence: TGTGCCAGCAGTTACCGACAGGATCCTGTCTATGGCTACACCTTC.

The CDR3 DNA is TGTGCCAGTAGCCAAAGACAGGGAGAGATTGGCTACACCTTC. Protein: CASSQRQGEIGYTF. The chain is built from TRBV19 and TRBJ1-2; 7 nucleotides match TRBD1. The length of the CDR3 is 14 residues. Germline trimming cut 6 bases from V and 7 bases from J; bases unmatched to any gene: 11. The germline CDR1 and CDR2 sequences are LNHDA and SQIVND (reference sequence). Full variable domain (rest looked up from reference TRBV19 and TRBJ1-2): DGGITQSPKYLFRKEGQNVTLSCEQNLNHDAMYWYRQDPGQGLRLIYYSQIVNDFQKGDIAEGYSVSREKKESFPLTVTSAQKNPTAFYLCASSQRQGEIGYTFGSGTRLTVV.

V and J are TRBV24-1 and TRBJ2-5; D perhaps matches TRBD2 (5 bases). V lost 3 bases and J 4 bases, leaving 11 bases between the germline ends. The CDR3 contains 14 residues. Per the germline V gene, CDR1 is KGHDR and CDR2 is SFDVKD. The CDR3 bases are TGTGCCACCAGTGATCCCCGGCGGGTAGAGACCCAGTACTTC. It codes for CATSDPRRVETQYF.

The chain carries TRBV24-1 and TRBJ2-3; D is perhaps TRBD1 (5 bases). Deletions cut 4 bases from V and 6 bases from J, with 16 bases between. Germline V gene lookup returns CDR1 KGHDR and CDR2 SFDVKD. CDR3 length: 15 amino acids. The chain's CDR3 is CATSDSDKRRDTQYF. CDR3 DNA: TGTGCCACCAGTGACTCGGACAAACGTCGGGATACGCAGTATTTT.

This sequence joins TRBV19 and TRBJ1-5, with D perhaps matching TRBD1 (5 bases). The ends were cut back, 10 bases at V and 5 bases at J, with 18 bases in the middle. Germline CDR1 reads LNHDA; CDR2 reads SQIVND (reference sequence). The CDR3 runs to 14 residues. Written as DNA, the CDR3 is TGTGCCACCCGCCCCAAGGGGAAGGATCAGCCCCAGCATTTT. Translated, it gives CATRPKGKDQPQHF.